Listed below are T cell receptor beta chains from one sample, sequenced in a study of molecular identifiers for immune sequencing clone quantification. From the PCR reads, TCRdb called clonotypes with MiXCR, one entry per CDR3 protein. The sample carries some 320,000 distinct CDR3 sequences, about 20% recorded once. Sequenced: naive CD8+ T cells from blood, with Jurkat cell RNA spiked in. The origin of the receptors is a human donor in good health. Some libraries in this study had Jurkat cell RNA spiked in. Each CDR3 is given with its conserved first and last residue. A D gene is named only where the DNA matches it firmly. Size values are once, few and many counts, or a class for expanded clones, and some rows have none.

d_call: .; v_call: TRBV7-9; cdr3_length: 14; clone_size: many; j_call: TRBJ2-7; cdr3_aa: CASSLDQGTYEQYF; cdr3_nt: TGTGCCAGCAGCTTAGATCAGGGAACCTACGAGCAGTACTTC
d_call: TRBD1; v_call: TRBV7-9; cdr3_length: 15; clone_size: many; j_call: TRBJ1-3; cdr3_aa: CASSLEQGAGNTIYF; cdr3_nt: TGTGCCAGCAGCTTAGAACAGGGGGCTGGAAACACCATATATTTT
d_call: .; v_call: TRBV10-3; cdr3_length: 14; clone_size: many; j_call: TRBJ2-1; cdr3_aa: CAISDGLAPNEQFF; cdr3_nt: TGTGCCATCAGTGATGGTCTAGCCCCCAATGAGCAGTTCTTC
d_call: TRBD2; v_call: TRBV7-9; cdr3_length: 13; clone_size: many; j_call: TRBJ2-7; cdr3_aa: CASRLAENYEQYF; cdr3_nt: TGTGCCAGCAGACTAGCGGAGAACTACGAGCAGTACTTC
d_call: TRBD1; v_call: TRBV19; cdr3_length: 14; clone_size: many; j_call: TRBJ2-1; cdr3_aa: CASSPTGVLNEQFF; cdr3_nt: TGTGCCAGTAGTCCGACAGGGGTCCTCAATGAGCAGTTCTTC
d_call: .; v_call: TRBV11-2; cdr3_length: 16; clone_size: few; j_call: TRBJ2-7; cdr3_aa: CASSLELQLPIYEQYF; cdr3_nt: TGTGCCAGCAGCTTAGAGCTACAGCTCCCCATCTACGAGCAGTACTTC
d_call: TRBD2; v_call: TRBV6-5; cdr3_length: 15; clone_size: many; j_call: TRBJ2-5; cdr3_aa: CASSETSGRKETQYF; cdr3_nt: TGTGCCAGCAGCGAAACTAGCGGGAGAAAAGAGACCCAGTACTTC
d_call: .; v_call: TRBV18; cdr3_length: 18; clone_size: few; j_call: TRBJ2-1; cdr3_aa: CASSPSGARQGYYNEQFF; cdr3_nt: TGTGCCAGCTCACCGTCGGGGGCAAGACAGGGATACTACAATGAGCAGTTCTTC
d_call: .; v_call: TRBV6-5; cdr3_length: 14; clone_size: many; j_call: TRBJ2-5; cdr3_aa: CASSSGTAQETQYF; cdr3_nt: TGTGCCAGCAGTTCCGGGACGGCGCAAGAGACCCAGTACTTC
d_call: TRBD2; v_call: TRBV20-1; cdr3_length: 19; clone_size: many; j_call: TRBJ2-7; cdr3_aa: CSARELPEGAGVNSYEQYF; cdr3_nt: TGCAGTGCTAGAGAACTACCCGAGGGAGCGGGAGTGAACTCCTACGAGCAGTACTTC
d_call: TRBD1; v_call: TRBV7-9; cdr3_length: 15; clone_size: many; j_call: TRBJ2-2; cdr3_aa: CASRPLDREVGELFF; cdr3_nt: TGTGCCAGCAGACCGTTGGACAGGGAAGTCGGGGAGCTGTTTTTT
d_call: .; v_call: TRBV7-8; cdr3_length: 14; clone_size: once; j_call: TRBJ1-1; cdr3_aa: CASSFAEGNTEAFF; cdr3_nt: TGTGCCAGCAGCTTTGCGGAGGGGAACACTGAAGCTTTCTTT
d_call: .; v_call: TRBV29-1; cdr3_length: 14; clone_size: many; j_call: TRBJ1-1; cdr3_aa: CSVGGPGPDTEAFF; cdr3_nt: TGCAGCGTTGGAGGGCCAGGGCCCGACACTGAAGCTTTCTTT
d_call: TRBD2; v_call: TRBV5-1; cdr3_length: 15; clone_size: many; j_call: TRBJ2-3; cdr3_aa: CASSLEAGGTDTQYF; cdr3_nt: TGCGCCAGCAGCTTGGAAGCGGGGGGCACAGATACGCAGTATTTT
d_call: .; v_call: TRBV5-1; cdr3_length: 17; clone_size: many; j_call: TRBJ1-2; cdr3_aa: CASSLDIPGQPFYGYTF; cdr3_nt: TGCGCCAGCAGCTTGGATATACCGGGACAACCGTTCTATGGCTACACCTTC
d_call: TRBD1; v_call: TRBV11-2; cdr3_length: 14; clone_size: many; j_call: TRBJ2-1; cdr3_aa: CASSLGQGANEQFF; cdr3_nt: TGTGCCAGCAGCTTAGGCCAGGGGGCGAATGAGCAGTTCTTC
d_call: .; v_call: TRBV4-1; cdr3_length: 15; clone_size: many; j_call: TRBJ1-5; cdr3_aa: CASSQDRVPSQPQHF; cdr3_nt: TGCGCCAGCAGCCAAGACAGGGTTCCAAGTCAGCCCCAGCATTTT
d_call: .; v_call: TRBV12-3/TRBV12-4; cdr3_length: 14; clone_size: .; j_call: TRBJ2-1; cdr3_aa: CASTRGAGYNEQFF; cdr3_nt: TGTGCCAGCACACGCGGGGCAGGCTACAATGAGCAGTTCTTC
d_call: .; v_call: TRBV20-1; cdr3_length: 13; clone_size: few; j_call: TRBJ2-7; cdr3_aa: CSASAELSYEQCF; cdr3_nt: TGCAGTGCTAGTGCGGAGCTCTCCTACGAGCAGTGCTTC
d_call: TRBD2; v_call: TRBV2; cdr3_length: 15; clone_size: .; j_call: TRBJ2-1; cdr3_aa: CASRSLGAGVGEQFF; cdr3_nt: TGTGCCAGCAGATCTCTGGGAGCGGGAGTAGGAGAGCAGTTCTTC
d_call: .; v_call: TRBV11-3; cdr3_length: 15; clone_size: .; j_call: TRBJ2-1; cdr3_aa: CASSLGQRASNEQFF; cdr3_nt: TGTGCCAGCAGCTTAGGACAGAGGGCAAGCAATGAGCAGTTCTTC
d_call: .; v_call: TRBV9; cdr3_length: 18; clone_size: .; j_call: TRBJ1-2; cdr3_aa: CASSVARQGLPVNYGYTF; cdr3_nt: TGTGCCAGCAGCGTAGCCCGTCAGGGGTTACCTGTTAACTATGGCTACACCTTC
d_call: .; v_call: TRBV4-1; cdr3_length: 13; clone_size: many; j_call: TRBJ2-7; cdr3_aa: CASSQTGSYEQYF; cdr3_nt: TGCGCCAGCAGCCAGACAGGTTCCTACGAGCAGTACTTC
d_call: TRBD1; v_call: TRBV4-1; cdr3_length: 15; clone_size: .; j_call: TRBJ2-7; cdr3_aa: CASSQVTGGWYEQYF; cdr3_nt: TGCGCCAGCAGCCAAGTGACAGGGGGCTGGTACGAGCAGTACTTC
d_call: .; v_call: TRBV21-1; cdr3_length: 16; clone_size: .; j_call: TRBJ2-3; cdr3_aa: CASSLLGAAATDTQYF; cdr3_nt: TGTGCCAGCAGCTTATTAGGGGCAGCCGCGACAGATACGCAGTATTTT
d_call: .; v_call: TRBV6-5; cdr3_length: 15; clone_size: many; j_call: TRBJ2-1; cdr3_aa: CASSYSLTNPPEQFF; cdr3_nt: TGTGCCAGCAGTTACTCACTGACAAATCCCCCCGAGCAGTTCTTC
d_call: .; v_call: TRBV20-1; cdr3_length: 12; clone_size: many; j_call: TRBJ2-1; cdr3_aa: CSARILPMEQFF; cdr3_nt: TGCAGTGCTAGAATACTGCCGATGGAGCAGTTCTTC
d_call: TRBD2; v_call: TRBV5-3; cdr3_length: 16; clone_size: .; j_call: TRBJ2-2; cdr3_aa: CASGVRLAGGTGELFF; cdr3_nt: TGTGCCAGCGGCGTGAGACTAGCGGGAGGGACCGGGGAGCTGTTTTTT
d_call: .; v_call: TRBV11-1; cdr3_length: 16; clone_size: .; j_call: TRBJ1-1; cdr3_aa: CASSLLRGFPDTEAFF; cdr3_nt: TGTGCCAGCAGCTTACTCCGGGGGTTCCCGGACACTGAAGCTTTCTTT
d_call: .; v_call: TRBV10-3; cdr3_length: 14; clone_size: .; j_call: TRBJ2-2; cdr3_aa: CAISPQGFTGELFF; cdr3_nt: TGTGCCATCAGTCCGCAGGGCTTCACCGGGGAGCTGTTTTTT
d_call: .; v_call: TRBV11-3; cdr3_length: 13; clone_size: .; j_call: TRBJ2-2; cdr3_aa: CTSRGPNTGELFF; cdr3_nt: TGTACCAGCCGGGGACCGAACACCGGGGAGCTGTTTTTT
d_call: .; v_call: TRBV25-1; cdr3_length: 14; clone_size: .; j_call: TRBJ1-2; cdr3_aa: CASSESMFNYGYTF; cdr3_nt: TGTGCCAGCAGTGAATCGATGTTTAACTATGGCTACACCTTC
d_call: TRBD1; v_call: TRBV29-1; cdr3_length: 15; clone_size: .; j_call: TRBJ1-1; cdr3_aa: CSVVGTGTMNTEAFF; cdr3_nt: TGCAGCGTAGTCGGGACAGGGACAATGAACACTGAAGCTTTCTTT
d_call: .; v_call: TRBV30; cdr3_length: 11; clone_size: many; j_call: TRBJ2-1; cdr3_aa: CAWSGAGEQFF; cdr3_nt: TGTGCCTGGAGTGGAGCGGGTGAGCAGTTCTTC
d_call: .; v_call: TRBV6-2/TRBV6-3; cdr3_length: 13; clone_size: .; j_call: TRBJ2-3; cdr3_aa: CASSYIAADTQYF; cdr3_nt: TGTGCCAGCAGTTATATAGCAGCAGATACGCAGTATTTT
d_call: .; v_call: TRBV6-2/TRBV6-3; cdr3_length: 15; clone_size: many; j_call: TRBJ1-1; cdr3_aa: CASSYLGFGRTEAFF; cdr3_nt: TGTGCCAGCAGTTACTTGGGCTTTGGGAGGACTGAAGCTTTCTTT
d_call: .; v_call: TRBV20-1; cdr3_length: 16; clone_size: many; j_call: TRBJ2-3; cdr3_aa: CSARDWKGPSTDTQYF; cdr3_nt: TGCAGTGCTAGAGATTGGAAGGGGCCCAGCACAGATACGCAGTATTTT
d_call: .; v_call: TRBV7-3; cdr3_length: 15; clone_size: many; j_call: TRBJ2-1; cdr3_aa: CASSLKGLSGDEQFF; cdr3_nt: TGTGCCAGCAGCTTAAAGGGCTTGTCCGGGGATGAGCAGTTCTTC
d_call: .; v_call: TRBV30; cdr3_length: 13; clone_size: .; j_call: TRBJ2-7; cdr3_aa: CAWSFGGIYEQYF; cdr3_nt: TGTGCCTGGAGTTTCGGGGGCATCTACGAGCAGTACTTC
d_call: TRBD2; v_call: TRBV20-1; cdr3_length: 17; clone_size: .; j_call: TRBJ2-7; cdr3_aa: CSAHPPGLAGAEYEQYF; cdr3_nt: TGCAGTGCGCACCCCCCGGGACTAGCGGGAGCAGAATACGAGCAGTACTTC
d_call: TRBD1; v_call: TRBV24-1; cdr3_length: 18; clone_size: many; j_call: TRBJ1-3; cdr3_aa: CATTQGQGEVFSGNTIYF; cdr3_nt: TGTGCCACCACCCAGGGACAGGGTGAAGTGTTCTCTGGAAACACCATATATTTT